The sequence of this TCR beta chain was determined in a study of Ad26.COV2.S vaccination and SARS-CoV-2 variants (dated by TCRdb to the early 2020s). Regarding the study in general: Donors in the vaccine arm were drawn from COV1001, a phase I-IIa trial of Ad26.COV2.S in healthy adults that was multicentre, randomized, double-blind and placebo-controlled. Blinding of investigators to trial group allocation was maintained during experiments and outcome assessment. Ad26.COV2.S was administered intramuscularly at a dose of 5x10^10 or 1x10^11 viral particles, either as one shot or as two shots given 56 days apart. Trial participants were randomized into five groups of five, in which low-dose or high-dose Ad26.COV2.S was given once or twice, or placebo was given on both occasions. TCRbeta repertoire sequencing was used to assess the specificity and breadth of SARS-CoV-2-reactive T cell receptors after Ad26.COV2.S vaccination. The TCR-sequenced set comprised around 30 samples: around 20 Ad26.COV2.S vaccine recipients, 5 placebo recipients and 8 SARS-CoV-2 convalescent individuals. Points the paper makes about the study in general: After vaccination, spike-specific CD8+ and CD4+ T cell responses were reported to show substantial breadth. Higher spike-specific TCR breadth was observed in Ad26.COV2.S recipients than in placebo recipients (P = 0.0014). Comparing responses between vaccine doses or regimens was not something the study was powered to do. The authors noted that the TCR breadth and depth analyses may have underestimated total T cell responses. Vaccine and placebo recipients had comparable non-spike TCR breadth, which fits with the vaccine containing only spike.

CDR1 and CDR2 are drawn from the germline V gene: SGHAT, FQNNGV. At the junction V is shortened by 0 bases and J by 8 bases, with 16 bases in between. CDR3 length: 15 amino acids, cysteine to phenylalanine. This entry keeps only the CDR3 DNA: 45 bases, framed from base 1. The treatment or condition label, as the study defines it: over 15 received Ad26.COV2.S at low or high dose, single or two shots; about 5 received placebo; per-sample allocation not given. For vaccine and placebo recipients, the sequenced repertoires came from samples collected on day 63 after the first injection. In Cohort 1b, 25 to 30 adults aged 18-55 years were enrolled at a single site in Boston, USA, between 29 July and 7 August 2020. Ad26.COV2.S consisted of a replication-incompetent adenovirus type 26 vector by which a prefusion-stabilized SARS-CoV-2 spike protein from the original Wuhan strain was expressed. The immunoSEQ Assay was used to sequence TCRbeta CDR3 regions. After extraction, genomic DNA underwent amplification by bias-controlled multiplex PCR, followed by high-throughput sequencing. As for the authors' bioinformatics: Collapsing and filtering of sequences were performed to quantify the absolute abundance of each unique TCRbeta CDR3 region. T cell fraction was estimated by normalization of TCRbeta template counts to usable DNA, with usable DNA being measured through amplification of reference genes present in all nucleated cells. Repertoire TCRs were annotated as SARS-CoV-2-specific by exact matching of V gene, CDR3 amino acid sequence and J gene to a known reactive TCR set. MIRA supplied the reference SARS-CoV-2 TCR set, which was filtered for enrichment in COVID-19-positive ImmuneCODE repertoires so that public or cross-reactive TCRs were removed. Based on the MIRA antigens, annotated TCRs were further analysed at the level of specific ORF or position within ORF. Depth was the summed frequency of annotated unique rearrangements, while breadth was defined as annotated unique rearrangements over total unique productive rearrangements. Two-sided Wilcoxon rank-sum tests were applied when comparing TCR breadth between groups. The immuneACCESS repertoire file appears here via TCRdb, limited to in-frame rearrangements. These files lack a portion of the clones; in checked studies, under half of the deficit traces to unresolved V genes, and the cause of the others is not known. V and J calls and clone size are copied from that table; D and trimming were computed from the DNA. Across this sample there are some 480,000 clones, with roughly 87% seen only once. Roughly 13% of the sample is held by the ten biggest clonotypes.

In the case of this clone: It lacks a known antigen. No qualities accompany the bases; no much larger clone lies one base away.

The specimen comprised peripheral blood, sampled in a trial of Ad26.COV2.S vaccine versus placebo. Rearrangement joined TRBV11-2 to TRBJ1-1; TRBD1 might be the D gene, on 5 matching bases. The sequence was collected from a person aged 18-65 years who received the Ad26.COV2.S COVID-19 vaccine or a placebo. The encoded CDR3 is CASSLDEGQTSEAFF. The nucleotides read TGTGCCAGCAGCTTAGATGAGGGGCAGACAAGCGAAGCTTTCTTT.